Sequencing of this T cell receptor (beta chain) was carried out in a study of blood T cell repertoires in COVID-19. Whole-study context: Sites in the United States, Italy and Spain provided acute and convalescent COVID-19 samples.

Measured with immunoSEQ multiplex PCR; TCRdb has only the in-frame clones, and not every one. The sample has about 330,000 clones; around nine tenths are singletons. The CDR3 covers 14 residues. V shed 5 bases, J shed 8 bases, and the junction held 7 bases outside the gene matches. Germline V CDR1 and CDR2: SEHNR, FQNEAQ (reference sequence). This sequence joins TRBV7-9 and TRBJ1-4, with TRBD1 identical over 8 bases. Sequencing was done on a sample of peripheral blood. The sequence derives from a woman aged 45 to 65 with active or convalescent COVID-19. CDR3 DNA sequence: TGTGCCAGCAGCCCGAGACGGGACAGGGAAAAACTGTTTTTT. As protein: CASSPRRDREKLFF.